This is a list of T cell receptor beta chains from one sample in a study of cytomegalovirus exposure and HLA in healthy donors. Method: immunoSEQ multiplex PCR; TCRdb's copy keeps in-frame clones and lacks some. Recorded for this sample: 38,000 or so clones. Sequenced sample: PBMCs. These receptors came from a man aged 30 to 39 in good health and CMV-seronegative. The CDR3 runs from the conserved cysteine through the conserved F or W. Fields, in order: V gene, J gene, CDR3 protein.

V: TRBV15
J: TRBJ1-4
CDR3: CATSRDRVGEKLFF

V: TRBV14
J: TRBJ2-7
CDR3: CASSPLESSYEQYF

V: TRBV9
J: TRBJ1-1
CDR3: CASSVASGGSGTEAFF

V: TRBV6-5
J: -
CDR3: CASSYSMGANYEQYF

V: TRBV19
J: TRBJ2-4
CDR3: CASSMGGNIQYF

V: TRBV6-5
J: TRBJ1-6
CDR3: CASSRNHRGTGALHF

V: TRBV14
J: TRBJ1-2
CDR3: CASSPGQTYGYTF

V: TRBV18
J: TRBJ2-7
CDR3: CASSPSVGGNYEQYF

V: TRBV4-1
J: TRBJ2-1
CDR3: CASSQEGSGNRYNEQFF

V: TRBV14
J: TRBJ2-7
CDR3: CASSPGPKGRRSYEQYF

V: TRBV13
J: TRBJ2-7
CDR3: CASSSTPTSSAYEQYF

V: TRBV6-1
J: TRBJ1-2
CDR3: CASSEYQGSDGYTF

V: TRBV21-1
J: TRBJ2-1
CDR3: CASSSSGRGSYNEQFF

V: TRBV19
J: TRBJ1-2
CDR3: CASSMRTGSITGGYTF

V: TRBV7-9
J: TRBJ1-5
CDR3: CASSFAGEVPQHF

V: TRBV9
J: TRBJ2-5
CDR3: CASSRVGETQYF

V: TRBV30
J: TRBJ1-3
CDR3: CAWSGRGNTIYF

V: TRBV25-1
J: TRBJ2-1
CDR3: CASTRTGGTNEQFF

V: TRBV6-6
J: TRBJ1-5
CDR3: CASSYGDSPNQPQHF

V: TRBV4-1
J: TRBJ1-2
CDR3: CASSQQASSGYGYTF

V: TRBV29-1
J: TRBJ1-1
CDR3: CSVTGHTEAFF

V: TRBV13
J: TRBJ2-7
CDR3: CASSRVGWREGNEQYF

V: TRBV6-1
J: TRBJ2-1
CDR3: CASSRRGAGGEQFF

V: TRBV6-6
J: TRBJ2-5
CDR3: CASSYRGLGETQYF

V: TRBV6-5
J: TRBJ2-6
CDR3: CASSYLGVGANVLTF

V: TRBV7-2
J: TRBJ1-1
CDR3: CASSPPSQGNTEAFF

V: TRBV5-1
J: TRBJ2-3
CDR3: CASSGLAGSTDTQYF

V: TRBV19
J: TRBJ2-1
CDR3: CASTSGRAQEQFF

V: TRBV7-2
J: TRBJ1-2
CDR3: CASSPVYYGYTF

V: TRBV7-8
J: TRBJ2-7
CDR3: CASRVAGPSYEQYF

V: TRBV4-2
J: TRBJ2-7
CDR3: CASSQESTGGSYEQYF

V: TRBV27
J: TRBJ1-1
CDR3: CARTGTPHVNTEAFF

V: TRBV6-1
J: -
CDR3: CASRSIRDFPYEQYF

V: TRBV9
J: TRBJ2-1
CDR3: CASSPPPAAEQFF

V: TRBV4-2
J: TRBJ2-7
CDR3: CASSQPDRGLYEQYF

V: TRBV6-1
J: TRBJ2-7
CDR3: CASSEITGSPYEQYF

V: TRBV5-1
J: TRBJ2-7
CDR3: CASRSTGWEQYF

V: TRBV5-6
J: TRBJ1-4
CDR3: CASSLAGTGAEKLFF

V: TRBV5-1
J: TRBJ2-7
CDR3: CASSLGGLAGGPSEQYF

V: TRBV7-6
J: TRBJ2-1
CDR3: CASSTDRDSYNEQFF

V: TRBV4-3
J: TRBJ2-1
CDR3: CASSQDLTSGGYNEQFF

V: TRBV19
J: TRBJ1-2
CDR3: CASSGKGTANYGYTF

V: TRBV5-1
J: TRBJ2-3
CDR3: CASGLAGGRADTQYF

V: TRBV6-1
J: TRBJ2-1
CDR3: CASFEPGQGYNEQFF

V: TRBV25-1
J: TRBJ2-5
CDR3: CASSESQGATAPQYF

V: TRBV2
J: TRBJ1-2
CDR3: CASGQGEAGYTF

V: TRBV6-5
J: TRBJ2-2
CDR3: CASSYFGRAGELFF

V: TRBV15
J: TRBJ1-6
CDR3: CATSRDFGDSNSPLHF

V: TRBV6-6
J: TRBJ1-5
CDR3: CASSYPDSYNQPQHF

V: TRBV6-1
J: TRBJ2-7
CDR3: CASSVRTGVYEQYF

V: TRBV9
J: TRBJ2-3
CDR3: CASSVAGTSTDTQYF

V: TRBV6-1
J: TRBJ1-3
CDR3: CASSEVRKLDTIYF

V: TRBV4-3
J: TRBJ2-7
CDR3: CASSLGTGIFYEQYF

V: TRBV5-1
J: TRBJ2-7
CDR3: CASSFASGGYEQYF

V: TRBV13
J: TRBJ2-3
CDR3: CASSSHRGSGTQSSTDTQYF